The clone carrying this T cell receptor beta chain was observed a few times. TCRdb called the 5' RACE reads again in MiXCR, with one record for every CDR3 protein. The sample has 400,000 or so distinct CDR3 sequences; 18% are singletons. The data were taken from a study of T cells after yellow fever vaccination. The TCR comes from a man aged 18 to 35 who received the YFV17D yellow fever vaccine. The material was PBMCs, obtained before the yellow fever booster vaccination.

The CDR3 coding sequence is TGTGCCAGCAGTTCTAGAGATCCCCGGACAGGGACGAATCAGCCCCAGCATTTT. Protein sequence: CASSSRDPRTGTNQPQHF. The chain is built from TRBV12-3 or TRBV12-4 and TRBJ1-5; 8 positions agree with TRBD1. V lost 4 bases, J lost 4 bases, and 15 bases stayed unmatched. The CDR3 length is 18 residues.